The 21 T cell receptor beta chains listed next were all sequenced from one sample in a study of CD8 T cells in Susac syndrome. About 0.45 to 1 ug RNA was reverse transcribed with random hexamers. TCRdb reprocessed the immunoSEQ multiplex PCR reads with MiXCR, giving one entry per CDR3 protein. The table records approximately 210,000 distinct CDR3 sequences, about 94% of them present only once. The sample taken for sequencing was CD4+ T cells from PBMCs. The receptors here all came from a human donor with Susac syndrome.

The J gene is TRBJ2-3, the V gene TRBV30; either TRBD1 or TRBD2 may supply D (5 bases each). The CDR3 loop spans 16 amino acids. Trimming took off 4 bases at V and 0 bases at J, with 17 bases between the two ends. In germline, CDR1 is GTSNPN, CDR2 SVGIG (reference sequence). DNA of the CDR3: TGTGCCTGGACTCTAGCAGGGACCACTAGCACAGATACGCAGTATTTT. This codes for CAWTLAGTTSTDTQYF.

This rearrangement joins TRBV7-2 to TRBJ2-3; D is perhaps TRBD1 (6 bases). The CDR3 runs to 14 residues. The germline V and J ends were trimmed by 1 base and 11 bases, with 16 bases remaining between them. Germline V CDR1 and CDR2: SGHTA, FQGNSA. CDR3 loop: CASSLENSDREQYF. The CDR3 DNA sequence: TGTGCCAGCAGCTTAGAAAATTCGGACAGAGAGCAGTATTTT.

The rearrangement links TRBV20-1 to TRBJ2-5, with D hard to call. The CDR3 is made up of 11 amino acids. CDR1 and CDR2 from the germline V gene are DFQATT and SNEGSKA (reference sequence). The V gene lost 1 base and the J gene lost 5 bases, with 5 bases spanning the gap. CDR3 nucleotides: TGCAGTGCTAGAGCGGAGGAGACCCAGTACTTC. The encoded protein is CSARAEETQYF.

The genes are TRBV3-1 and TRBJ1-1; no firm D call. Per germline, CDR1 LGHDT and CDR2 YNNKEL (reference sequence). Trimming took 1 base from V and 0 from J, leaving 15 bases between them. CDR3 size: 17 residues. CDR3 region: CASSQGRINGLNTEAFF. As DNA, the CDR3 is TGTGCCAGCAGCCAAGGGAGGATAAATGGGTTGAACACTGAAGCTTTCTTT.

This chain connects TRBV7-3 to TRBJ2-7, with 7 positions matching TRBD2. Germline CDR1 SGHTA, CDR2 FQGTGA. The CDR3 has 12 residues. Losses at the gene ends were 4 bases for V and 6 bases for J; bases not matched to a gene: 3. CDR3 protein: CASSSGGGEQYF. For the CDR3, the DNA is TGTGCCAGCAGCTCGGGCGGGGGCGAGCAGTACTTC. The whole variable domain, remainder taken from reference TRBV7-3 and TRBJ2-7, is GAGVSQTPSNKVTEKGKYVELRCDPISGHTALYWYRQSLGQGPEFLIYFQGTGAADDSGLPNDRFFAVRPEGSVSTLKIQRTERGDSAVYLCASSSGGGEQYFGPGTRLTVT.

This chain's CDR3 is CASSPNRDRGPYEQYF. CDR3 DNA: TGTGCCAGCTCACCAAACCGGGACAGGGGACCCTACGAGCAGTACTTC. The V call is TRBV18, the J call TRBJ2-7, with TRBD1 identical over 10 bases. Germline V gene lookup returns CDR1 KGHSH and CDR2 LQKENI. J gave up 2 bases and V 2 bases, and 6 bases lay outside the gene matches. The CDR3 is made up of 16 amino acids.

The V call is TRBV30, the J call TRBJ1-1, with D maybe TRBD1 (5 bases). The germline V gene encodes CDR1 GTSNPN and CDR2 SVGIG (reference sequence). The CDR3 extends over 13 amino acids. V shed 4 bases and J shed 2 bases, with 11 bases lying between them. CDR3 sequence: CAWIDSYNTEAFF. The CDR3 nucleotides read TGTGCCTGGATTGACAGTTACAACACTGAAGCTTTCTTT.

J is TRBJ2-3 and V is TRBV20-1; maybe TRBD1 (5 bases). V gave up 6 bases and J gave up 0 bases, with 10 bases separating them. The CDR3 runs 13 residues. Germline CDR1 DFQATT, CDR2 SNEGSKA (reference sequence). CDR3 protein: CSALRGSTDTQYF. For the CDR3, the DNA is TGCAGTGCCCTAAGGGGTAGCACAGATACGCAGTATTTT.

The rearrangement joins TRBV5-1 to TRBJ2-3; no clear D. Germline CDR1 and CDR2: SGHRS and YFSETQ. Deletions cut 5 bases from V and 0 bases from J, with 13 bases between. CDR3 length equals 15 residues. The CDR3 DNA sequence: TGCGCCAGCAGTACTACATCGACGAGCACAGATACGCAGTATTTT. It yields the protein CASSTTSTSTDTQYF.

The chain joins TRBV7-2 to TRBJ2-4; the D is unclear. The CDR3 length is 14 residues. V lost 2 bases and J 6 bases, leaving 11 bases between the germline ends. Germline CDR1 reads SGHTA; CDR2 reads FQGNSA. Written as DNA, the CDR3 is TGTGCCAGCAGCTTAACGGTCTTCTCAAACATTCAGTACTTC. Its protein product is CASSLTVFSNIQYF.

This clonotype was detected once. This chain joins TRBV5-4 and TRBJ1-2; D may be TRBD1 (5 bases). This CDR3 is built from 12 residues. CDR1 SGHNT and CDR2 YYREEE come from the germline V gene (reference sequence). Trimming pared 5 bases from V and 6 bases from J, leaving 11 bases between. CDR3 in amino acids: CASRAGIHGYTF. The CDR3 DNA follows: TGTGCCAGCAGAGCAGGGATACATGGCTACACCTTC.

The chain recombines TRBV29-1 with TRBJ2-2, with 10 bases aligning to TRBD1. Germline values: CDR1 SQVTM, CDR2 ANQGSEA. This CDR3 has 14 amino acids. The ends lost 6 bases at V and 2 bases at J; junction bases unmatched: 3. The DNA of the CDR3 is TGCAGCGTGGGGACAGGGGCTAACACCGGGGAGCTGTTTTTT. It encodes CSVGTGANTGELFF.

This chain connects TRBV6-2 or TRBV6-3 to TRBJ2-1; the match to TRBD1 covers 7 bases. The germline gives CDR1 MNHEY, CDR2 SVGEGT. The CDR3 has 16 amino acids. Trimming removed 5 bases from V and 6 bases from J; junction bases left unmatched: 13. The CDR3 loop reads CASSRSGTDGANEQFF. In nucleotides, the CDR3 is TGTGCCAGCAGTCGCTCCGGGACAGACGGGGCCAATGAGCAGTTCTTC.

The rearrangement links TRBV30 to TRBJ1-5, with 7 bases fitting TRBD1. V shed 2 bases and J 2 bases; nucleotides not matched to a gene: 3. The germline CDR1 and CDR2 sequences are GTSNPN and SVGIG (reference sequence). The CDR3 is made up of 14 amino acids. The CDR3 loop is CAWSSGQGNQPQHF. The CDR3 bases are TGTGCCTGGAGTAGCGGACAGGGCAATCAGCCCCAGCATTTT. Full variable domain (rest looked up from reference TRBV30 and TRBJ1-5): SQTIHQWPATLVQPVGSPLSLECTVEGTSNPNLYWYRQAAGRGLQLLFYSVGIGQISSEVPQNLSASRPQDRQFILSSKKLLLSDSGFYLCAWSSGQGNQPQHFGDGTRLSIL.

J is TRBJ2-7 and V is TRBV7-2; 11 bases are a match to TRBD2. This CDR3 contains 15 residues. J was trimmed by 3 bases and V by 4 bases; bases with no gene match: 5. Germline assignment: CDR1 SGHTA and CDR2 FQGNSA. The CDR3 region has the DNA TGTGCCAGCAGCTCGTTAGCGGGGGGGAGCTACGAGCAGTACTTC. Its translation: CASSSLAGGSYEQYF.

CDR3 in amino acids: CASSPGGGADYGYTF. DNA for the CDR3: TGCGCCAGCAGCCCTGGGGGGGGCGCCGACTATGGCTACACCTTC. This rearrangement joins TRBV5-1 to TRBJ1-2; tentative D call: TRBD1 (6 bases). Germline V gene data show CDR1 as SGHRS and CDR2 as YFSETQ. The CDR3 covers 15 residues. The ends were cut back, 4 bases at V and 3 bases at J, with 16 bases in the middle.

The chain is built from TRBV24-1 and TRBJ2-2, with 11 bases that match TRBD1. V was pared by 4 bases and J by 5 bases, with 2 bases of the junction left unmatched. Germline V CDR1 and CDR2: KGHDR, SFDVKD. The CDR3 runs to 15 residues. The CDR3 DNA reads as TGTGCCACCAGTGAGGGGACAGGGGGGACCGGGGAGCTGTTTTTT. Translating gives CATSEGTGGTGELFF.

In its sample, this clonotype was seen once. The chain recombines TRBV7-8 with TRBJ1-1, with 8 positions matching TRBD1. V was pared by 7 bases and J by 0 bases, with 7 bases of the junction left unmatched. The CDR3 covers 15 residues. Germline V gene sequence: CDR1 SGHVS, CDR2 FQNEAQ. The CDR3 DNA is TGTGCCAGCACACGACAGGGGACCGTGAACACTGAAGCTTTCTTT. It encodes CASTRQGTVNTEAFF.

The chain employs TRBV19 and TRBJ1-3; tentatively, D is TRBD1 (6 bases). CDR3 length: 13 residues. Trimming cost V 7 bases and J 2 bases, with 9 bases left between them. Germline V CDR1 and CDR2: LNHDA, SQIVND (reference sequence). CDR3: CASNGQPGNTIYF. The CDR3 DNA reads TGTGCCAGTAATGGACAGCCTGGAAACACCATATATTTT.

The V call is TRBV12-3 or TRBV12-4, the J call TRBJ2-5, with D perhaps matching TRBD1 (7 bases). The CDR3 sequence is 15 residues long. V was cut by 5 bases and J by 3 bases, with 16 bases left in between. The DNA for the CDR3 is TGTGCCAGCAGTAAGGGACAGAGGGAGGAAGAGACCCAGTACTTC. It yields the protein CASSKGQREEETQYF.

This clonotype appeared a single time. The chain links TRBV7-3 to TRBJ1-2, with D unclear. Looked up from germline, CDR1 is SGHTA and CDR2 is FQGTGA. The CDR3 loop spans 13 amino acids. Trimming stripped 5 bases from V and 6 bases from J, with 13 bases between. CDR3 DNA sequence: TGTGCCAGCAGCCCGGTCCCGGATGATGGCTACACCTTC. It specifies CASSPVPDDGYTF.